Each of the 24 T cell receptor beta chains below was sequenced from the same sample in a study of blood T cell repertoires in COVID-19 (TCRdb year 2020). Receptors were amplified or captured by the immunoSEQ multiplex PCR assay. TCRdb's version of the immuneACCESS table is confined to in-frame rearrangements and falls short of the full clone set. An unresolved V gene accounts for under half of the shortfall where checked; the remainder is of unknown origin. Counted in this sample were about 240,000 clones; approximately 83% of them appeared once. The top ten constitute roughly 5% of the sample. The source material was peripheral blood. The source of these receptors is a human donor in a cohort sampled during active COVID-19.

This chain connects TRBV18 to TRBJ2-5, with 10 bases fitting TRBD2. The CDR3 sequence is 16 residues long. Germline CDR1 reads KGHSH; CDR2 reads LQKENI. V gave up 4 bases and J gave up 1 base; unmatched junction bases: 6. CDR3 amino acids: CASSLGRLAGQETQYF. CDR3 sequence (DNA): TGTGCCAGCTCACTGGGACGACTAGCGGGCCAAGAGACCCAGTACTTC.

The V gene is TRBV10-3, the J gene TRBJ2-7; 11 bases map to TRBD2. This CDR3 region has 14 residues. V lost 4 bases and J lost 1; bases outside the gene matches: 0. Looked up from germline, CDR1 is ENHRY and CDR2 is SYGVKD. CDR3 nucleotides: TGTGCCATCAGTGGGACTAGCGGGTCCTACGAGCAGTACTTC. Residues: CAISGTSGSYEQYF.

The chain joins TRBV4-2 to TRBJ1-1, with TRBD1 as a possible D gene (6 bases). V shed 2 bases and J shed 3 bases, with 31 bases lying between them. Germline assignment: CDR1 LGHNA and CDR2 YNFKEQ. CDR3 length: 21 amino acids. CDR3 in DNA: TGTGCCAGCAGCCAACGACCGACAGCAGGGGTAGGAACGAAAGGCGACACTGAAGCTTTCTTT. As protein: CASSQRPTAGVGTKGDTEAFF.

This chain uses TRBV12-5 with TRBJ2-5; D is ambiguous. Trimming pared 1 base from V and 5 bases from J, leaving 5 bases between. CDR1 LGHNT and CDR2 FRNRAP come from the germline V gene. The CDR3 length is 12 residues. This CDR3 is CASGLGYETQYF. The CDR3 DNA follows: TGTGCTAGTGGTTTGGGCTACGAGACCCAGTACTTC.

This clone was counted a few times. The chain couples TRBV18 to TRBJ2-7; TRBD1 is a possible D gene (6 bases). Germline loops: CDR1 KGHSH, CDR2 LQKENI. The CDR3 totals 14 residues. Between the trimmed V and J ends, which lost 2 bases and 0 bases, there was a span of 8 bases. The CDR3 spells CASSPGGVSYEQYF. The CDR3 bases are TGTGCCAGCTCACCAGGGGGCGTCTCCTACGAGCAGTACTTC.

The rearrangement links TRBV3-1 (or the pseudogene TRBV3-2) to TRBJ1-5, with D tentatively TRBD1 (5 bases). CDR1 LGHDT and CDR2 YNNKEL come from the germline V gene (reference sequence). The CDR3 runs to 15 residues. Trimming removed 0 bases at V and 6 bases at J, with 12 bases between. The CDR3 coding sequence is TGTGCCAGCAGCCAAGATCCCAGGGAGGGTCAGCCCCAGCATTTT. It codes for CASSQDPREGQPQHF.

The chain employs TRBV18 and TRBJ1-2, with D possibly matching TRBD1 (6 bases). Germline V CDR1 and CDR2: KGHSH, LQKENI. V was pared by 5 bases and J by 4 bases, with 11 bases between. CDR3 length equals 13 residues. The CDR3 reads CASSLPGAYGYTF. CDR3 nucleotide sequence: TGTGCCAGCTCATTGCCAGGGGCCTATGGCTACACCTTC.

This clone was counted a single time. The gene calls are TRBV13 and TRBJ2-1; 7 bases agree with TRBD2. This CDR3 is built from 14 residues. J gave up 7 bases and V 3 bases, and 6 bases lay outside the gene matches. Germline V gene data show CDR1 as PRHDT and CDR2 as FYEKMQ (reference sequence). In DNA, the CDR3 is TGTGCCAGCAGCTTGGCGGGAGTGTGGAATGAGCAGTTCTTC. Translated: CASSLAGVWNEQFF.

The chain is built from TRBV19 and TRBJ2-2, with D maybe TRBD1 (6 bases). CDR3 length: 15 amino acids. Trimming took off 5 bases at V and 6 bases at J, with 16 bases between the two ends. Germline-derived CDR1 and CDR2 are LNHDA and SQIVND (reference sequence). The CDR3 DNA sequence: TGTGCCAGTAGTCCGGAGACAGGAATCCCCGGGGAGCTGTTTTTT. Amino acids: CASSPETGIPGELFF.

CDR3 residues: CASSIPRQRTGELFF. The CDR3 nucleotides are TGTGCCAGTAGTATCCCCAGGCAGCGGACCGGGGAGCTGTTTTTT. The rearrangement uses TRBV19 and TRBJ2-2, with D perhaps TRBD2 (5 bases). Germline values: CDR1 LNHDA, CDR2 SQIVND (reference sequence). V dropped 3 bases and J dropped 5 bases, with 13 bases sitting between them. The length of the CDR3 is 15 residues.

The CDR3 DNA sequence: TGTGCCAGCAGCGTACTTTATGATTCACCCCTCCACTTT. As protein: CASSVLYDSPLHF. The rearrangement uses TRBV9 and TRBJ1-6; unclear D gene. This CDR3 spans 13 amino acids. Germline loops: CDR1 SGDLS, CDR2 YYNGEE. The V gene lost 1 base and the J gene lost 8 bases, with 7 bases spanning the gap.

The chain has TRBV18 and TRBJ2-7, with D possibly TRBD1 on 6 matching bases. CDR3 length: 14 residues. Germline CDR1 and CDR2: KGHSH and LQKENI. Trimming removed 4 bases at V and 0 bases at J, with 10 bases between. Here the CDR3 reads CASSLDRSSYEQYF. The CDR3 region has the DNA TGTGCCAGCTCACTAGACAGGAGCTCCTACGAGCAGTACTTC. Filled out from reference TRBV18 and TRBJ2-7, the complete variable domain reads NAGVMQNPRHLVRRRGQEARLRCSPMKGHSHVYWYRQLPEEGLKFMVYLQKENIIDESGMPKERFSAEFPKEGPSILRIQQVVRGDSAAYFCASSLDRSSYEQYFGPGTRLTVT.

The CDR3 reads CASSQRQGRDSPLHF. CDR3 DNA: TGTGCCAGCAGCCAGAGACAGGGGAGAGATTCACCCCTCCACTTT. The gene calls are TRBV4-2 and TRBJ1-6; 8 nucleotides align to TRBD1. V was clipped by 3 bases and J by 8 bases; unmatched bases: 6. The CDR3 runs to 15 residues. Germline CDR1 reads LGHNA; CDR2 reads YNFKEQ.

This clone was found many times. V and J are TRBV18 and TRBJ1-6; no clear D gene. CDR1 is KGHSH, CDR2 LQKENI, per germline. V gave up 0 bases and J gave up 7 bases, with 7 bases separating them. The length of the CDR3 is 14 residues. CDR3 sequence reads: CASSPPAQNSPLHF. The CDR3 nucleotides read TGTGCCAGCTCACCACCGGCCCAAAATTCACCCCTCCACTTT.

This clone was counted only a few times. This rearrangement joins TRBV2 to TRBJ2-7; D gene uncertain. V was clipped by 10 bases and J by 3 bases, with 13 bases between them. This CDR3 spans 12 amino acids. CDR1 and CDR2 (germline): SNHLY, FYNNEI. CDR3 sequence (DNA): TGTGCCACTAACTCGAGACTCTACGAGCAGTACTTC. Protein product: CATNSRLYEQYF.

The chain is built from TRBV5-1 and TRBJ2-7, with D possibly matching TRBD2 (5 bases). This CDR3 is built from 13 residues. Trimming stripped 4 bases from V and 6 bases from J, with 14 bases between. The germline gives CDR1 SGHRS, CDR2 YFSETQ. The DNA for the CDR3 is TGCGCCAGCAGCCCGGATCCCGCGGGCGAGCAGTACTTC. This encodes CASSPDPAGEQYF.

CDR3 amino acids: CASSWDRVYGEQYF. The DNA for the CDR3 is TGTGCCAGCAGTTGGGACAGGGTGTATGGCGAGCAGTACTTC. This sequence joins TRBV27 and TRBJ2-7; 9 positions agree with TRBD1. Germline lookup yields CDR1 MNHEY and CDR2 SMNVEV (reference sequence). This CDR3 contains 14 residues. After removal of 4 bases from V and 6 bases from J, the junction contained 7 bases not matched to a gene.

CDR3 region: CAIRTDRVDGYTF. In DNA form, the CDR3 reads TGTGCCATCAGGACGGACAGGGTGGATGGCTACACCTTC. The gene calls are TRBV10-3 and TRBJ1-2, with 8 positions matching TRBD1. The CDR3 length is 13 residues. V trimming: 6 bases; J trimming: 6 bases; junction bases outside the gene matches: 6. CDR1 ENHRY and CDR2 SYGVKD come from the germline V gene.

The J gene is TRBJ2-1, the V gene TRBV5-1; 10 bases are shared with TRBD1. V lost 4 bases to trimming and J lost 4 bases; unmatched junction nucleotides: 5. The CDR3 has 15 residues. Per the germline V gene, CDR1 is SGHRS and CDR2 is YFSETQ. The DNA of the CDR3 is TGCGCCAGCAGCGACCGGGACAGGGGATACAATGAGCAGTTCTTC. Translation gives CASSDRDRGYNEQFF.

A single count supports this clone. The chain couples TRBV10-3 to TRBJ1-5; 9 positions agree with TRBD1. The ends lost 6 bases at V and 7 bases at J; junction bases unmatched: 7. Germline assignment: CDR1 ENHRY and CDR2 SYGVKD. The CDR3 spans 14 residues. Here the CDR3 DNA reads TGTGCCATCAGCGGGACAGGGTTCGACCAGCCCCAGCATTTT. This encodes CAISGTGFDQPQHF.

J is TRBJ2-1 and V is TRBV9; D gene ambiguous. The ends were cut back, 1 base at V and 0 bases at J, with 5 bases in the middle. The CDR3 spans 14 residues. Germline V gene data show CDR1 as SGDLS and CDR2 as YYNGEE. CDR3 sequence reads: CASSVTSSYNEQFF. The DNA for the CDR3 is TGTGCCAGCAGCGTAACGAGCTCCTACAATGAGCAGTTCTTC. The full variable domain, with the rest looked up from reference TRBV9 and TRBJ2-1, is DSGVTQTPKHLITATGQRVTLRCSPRSGDLSVYWYQQSLDQGLQFLIQYYNGEERAKGNILERFSAQQFPDLHSELNLSSLELGDSALYFCASSVTSSYNEQFFGPGTRLTVL.

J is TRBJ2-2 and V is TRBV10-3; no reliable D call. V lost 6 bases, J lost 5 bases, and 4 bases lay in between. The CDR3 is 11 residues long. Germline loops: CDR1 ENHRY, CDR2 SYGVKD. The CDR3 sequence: CAISRTGELFF. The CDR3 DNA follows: TGTGCCATCAGCAGAACCGGGGAGCTGTTTTTT.

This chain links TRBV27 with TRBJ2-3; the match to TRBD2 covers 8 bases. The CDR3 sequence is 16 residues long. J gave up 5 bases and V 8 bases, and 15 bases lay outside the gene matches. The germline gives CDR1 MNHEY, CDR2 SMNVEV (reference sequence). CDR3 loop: CASLPSGRPMGDTQYF. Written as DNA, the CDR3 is TGTGCCAGCTTACCTAGCGGGCGACCAATGGGAGATACGCAGTATTTT.

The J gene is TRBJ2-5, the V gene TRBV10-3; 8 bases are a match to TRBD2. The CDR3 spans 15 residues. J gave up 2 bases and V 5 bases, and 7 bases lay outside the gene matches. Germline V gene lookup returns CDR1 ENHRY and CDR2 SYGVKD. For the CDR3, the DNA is TGTGCCATCAGTTCGGGAGGGCGGGTTCAAGAGACCCAGTACTTC. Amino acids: CAISSGGRVQETQYF.